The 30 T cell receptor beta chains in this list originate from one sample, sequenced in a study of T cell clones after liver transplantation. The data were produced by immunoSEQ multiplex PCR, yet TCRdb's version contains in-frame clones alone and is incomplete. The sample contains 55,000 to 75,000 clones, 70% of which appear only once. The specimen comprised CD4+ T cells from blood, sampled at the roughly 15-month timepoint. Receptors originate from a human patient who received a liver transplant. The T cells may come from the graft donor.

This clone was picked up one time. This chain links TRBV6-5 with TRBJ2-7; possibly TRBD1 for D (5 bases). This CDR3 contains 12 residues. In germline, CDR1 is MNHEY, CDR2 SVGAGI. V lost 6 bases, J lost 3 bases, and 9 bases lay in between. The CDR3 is CASRDRYYEQYF. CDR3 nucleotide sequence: TGTGCCAGCAGAGACAGATACTACGAGCAGTACTTC.

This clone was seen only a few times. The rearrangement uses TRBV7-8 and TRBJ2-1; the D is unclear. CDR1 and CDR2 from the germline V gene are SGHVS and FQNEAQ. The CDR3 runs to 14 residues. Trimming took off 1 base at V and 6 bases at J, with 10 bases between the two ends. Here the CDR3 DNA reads TGTGCCAGCAGCTTAGAGTTCACTTCCAATGAGCAGTTCTTC. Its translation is CASSLEFTSNEQFF.

CDR3 sequence reads: CASREGSEAFF. The DNA for the CDR3 is TGTGCCAGCAGGGAGGGTTCTGAAGCTTTCTTT. This chain connects TRBV2 to TRBJ1-1; the D is unclear. In germline, CDR1 is SNHLY, CDR2 FYNNEI. V gave up 6 bases and J gave up 6 bases, with 8 bases separating them. The CDR3 has 11 amino acids.

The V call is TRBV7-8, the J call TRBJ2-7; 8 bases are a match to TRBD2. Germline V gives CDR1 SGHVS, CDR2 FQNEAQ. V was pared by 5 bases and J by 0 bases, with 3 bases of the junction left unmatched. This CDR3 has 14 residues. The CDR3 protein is CASSLSGNSYEQYV. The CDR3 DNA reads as TGTGCCAGCAGCCTTAGCGGGAACTCCTACGAGCAGTACGTC.

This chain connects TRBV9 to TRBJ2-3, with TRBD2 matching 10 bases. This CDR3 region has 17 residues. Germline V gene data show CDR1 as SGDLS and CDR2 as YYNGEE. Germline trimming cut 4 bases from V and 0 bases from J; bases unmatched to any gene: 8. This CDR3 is CASSPFRSGRSTDTQYF. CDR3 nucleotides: TGTGCCAGCAGCCCCTTCCGTAGCGGGAGGAGCACAGATACGCAGTATTTT.

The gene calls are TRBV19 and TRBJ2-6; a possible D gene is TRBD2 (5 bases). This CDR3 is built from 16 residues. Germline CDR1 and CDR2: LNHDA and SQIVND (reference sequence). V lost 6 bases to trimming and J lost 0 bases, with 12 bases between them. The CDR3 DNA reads TGTGCCAGTAGGTCTGGGAGCAACTCTGGGGCCAACGTCCTGACTTTC. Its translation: CASRSGSNSGANVLTF.

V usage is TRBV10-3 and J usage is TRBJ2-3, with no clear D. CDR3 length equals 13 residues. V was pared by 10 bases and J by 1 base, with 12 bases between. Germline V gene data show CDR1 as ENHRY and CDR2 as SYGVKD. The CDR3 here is CATETSGTDTQYF. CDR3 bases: TGTGCCACAGAAACTTCGGGCACAGATACGCAGTATTTT.

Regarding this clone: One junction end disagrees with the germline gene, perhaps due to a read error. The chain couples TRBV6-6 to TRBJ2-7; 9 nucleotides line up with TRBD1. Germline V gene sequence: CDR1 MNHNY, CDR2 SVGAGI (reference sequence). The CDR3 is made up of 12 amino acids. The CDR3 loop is CASSHLGQGFNF. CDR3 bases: TGTGCCAGCAGTCACCTGGGACAGGGCTTTAACTTC.

CDR3 in amino acids: CATSIGYNEQFF. CDR3 nucleotides: TGTGCCACCAGCATCGGGTACAATGAGCAGTTCTTC. The chain has TRBV15 and TRBJ2-1; D not certain. This CDR3 is 12 amino acids long. Between the trimmed V and J ends, which lost 4 bases and 4 bases, there was a span of 5 bases. Germline assignment: CDR1 LNHNV and CDR2 YYDKDF (reference sequence).

This CDR3 reads CASSWYATNEKLFF. As DNA, the CDR3 is TGTGCCAGCAGCTGGTACGCAACTAATGAAAAACTGTTTTTT. The chain links TRBV2 to TRBJ1-4, with no clear D. Germline CDR1 and CDR2: SNHLY and FYNNEI. Trimming shortened V by 6 bases and J by 0 bases, and 8 bases separated the two germline ends. This CDR3 comprises 14 residues.

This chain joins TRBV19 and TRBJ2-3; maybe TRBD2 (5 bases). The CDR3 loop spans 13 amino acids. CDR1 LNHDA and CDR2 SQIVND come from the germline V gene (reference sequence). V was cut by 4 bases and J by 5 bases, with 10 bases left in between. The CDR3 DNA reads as TGTGCCAGTAGTAAAGGACTCCGAGATACGCAGTATTTT. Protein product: CASSKGLRDTQYF. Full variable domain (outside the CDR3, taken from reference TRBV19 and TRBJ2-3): DGGITQSPKYLFRKEGQNVTLSCEQNLNHDAMYWYRQDPGQGLRLIYYSQIVNDFQKGDIAEGYSVSREKKESFPLTVTSAQKNPTAFYLCASSKGLRDTQYFGPGTRLTVL.

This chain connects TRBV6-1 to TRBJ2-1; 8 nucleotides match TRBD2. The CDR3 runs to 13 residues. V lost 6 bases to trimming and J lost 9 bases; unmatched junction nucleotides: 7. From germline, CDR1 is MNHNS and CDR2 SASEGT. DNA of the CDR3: TGTGCCAGCAGGGAAAGCGGGGGTCTTGAGCAGTTCTTC. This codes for CASRESGGLEQFF.

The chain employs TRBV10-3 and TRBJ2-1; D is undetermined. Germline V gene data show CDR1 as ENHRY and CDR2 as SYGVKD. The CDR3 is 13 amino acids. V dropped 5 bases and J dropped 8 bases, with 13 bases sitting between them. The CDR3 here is CAISKFDGDEQFF. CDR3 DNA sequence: TGTGCCATCAGTAAATTCGATGGGGATGAGCAGTTCTTC.

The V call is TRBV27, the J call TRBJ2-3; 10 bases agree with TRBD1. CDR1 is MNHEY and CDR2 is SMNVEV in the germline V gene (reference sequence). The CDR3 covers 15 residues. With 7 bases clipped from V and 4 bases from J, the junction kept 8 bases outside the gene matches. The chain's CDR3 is CASTEGQGRSDTQYF. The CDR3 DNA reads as TGTGCCAGCACCGAGGGACAGGGGAGGTCAGATACGCAGTATTTT.

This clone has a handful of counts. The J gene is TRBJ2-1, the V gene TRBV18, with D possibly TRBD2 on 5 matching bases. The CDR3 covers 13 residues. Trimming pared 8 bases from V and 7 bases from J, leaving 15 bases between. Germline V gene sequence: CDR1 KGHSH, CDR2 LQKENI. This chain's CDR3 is CASTNSQRNEQFF. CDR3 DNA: TGTGCCAGCACCAACTCACAGCGGAATGAGCAGTTCTTC.

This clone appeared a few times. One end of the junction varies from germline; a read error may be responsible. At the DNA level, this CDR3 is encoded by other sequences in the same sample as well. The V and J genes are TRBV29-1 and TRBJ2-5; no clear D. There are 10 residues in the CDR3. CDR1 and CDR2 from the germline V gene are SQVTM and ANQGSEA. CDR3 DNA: TGCAGCGGTGAAGAAGAGACCCAGTACTTC. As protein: CSGEEETQYF.

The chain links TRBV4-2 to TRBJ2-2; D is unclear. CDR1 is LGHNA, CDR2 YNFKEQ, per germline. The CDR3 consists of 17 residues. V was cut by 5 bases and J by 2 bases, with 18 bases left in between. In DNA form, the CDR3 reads TGTGCCAGCAGCTCAGAGGCGCCAGGAGTTAACACCGGGGAGCTGTTTTTT. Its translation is CASSSEAPGVNTGELFF.

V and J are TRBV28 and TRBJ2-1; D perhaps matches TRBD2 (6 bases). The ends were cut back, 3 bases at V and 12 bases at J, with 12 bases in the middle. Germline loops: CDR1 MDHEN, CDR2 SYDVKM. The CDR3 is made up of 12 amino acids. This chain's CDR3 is CASSFEAGLQFF. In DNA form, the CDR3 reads TGTGCCAGCAGTTTTGAGGCGGGATTGCAGTTCTTC.

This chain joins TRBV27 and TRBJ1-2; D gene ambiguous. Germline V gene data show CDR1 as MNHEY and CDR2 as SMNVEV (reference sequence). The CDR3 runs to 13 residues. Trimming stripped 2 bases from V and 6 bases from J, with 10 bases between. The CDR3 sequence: CASSLISGNGYTF. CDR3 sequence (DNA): TGTGCCAGCAGTTTAATCTCGGGGAATGGCTACACCTTC.

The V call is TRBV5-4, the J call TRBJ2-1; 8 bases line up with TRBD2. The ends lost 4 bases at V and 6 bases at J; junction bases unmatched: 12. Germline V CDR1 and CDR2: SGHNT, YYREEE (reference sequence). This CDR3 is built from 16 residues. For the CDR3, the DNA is TGTGCCAGCAGCCCAACCGGGACTAGAGTTGTCAATGAGCAGTTCTTC. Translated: CASSPTGTRVVNEQFF.

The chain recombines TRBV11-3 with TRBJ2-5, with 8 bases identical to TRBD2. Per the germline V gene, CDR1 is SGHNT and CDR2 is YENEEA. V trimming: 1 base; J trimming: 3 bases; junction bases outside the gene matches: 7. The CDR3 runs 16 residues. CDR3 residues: CASSLGSGSGEETQYF. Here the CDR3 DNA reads TGTGCCAGCAGCTTAGGGAGCGGTAGCGGGGAAGAGACCCAGTACTTC.

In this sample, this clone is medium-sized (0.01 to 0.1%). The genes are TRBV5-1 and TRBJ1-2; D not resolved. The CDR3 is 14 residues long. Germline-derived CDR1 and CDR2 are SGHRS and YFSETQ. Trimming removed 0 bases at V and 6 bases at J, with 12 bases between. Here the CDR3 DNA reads TGCGCCAGCAGCTTGGATGGAGGACGGGATGGCTACACCTTC. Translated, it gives CASSLDGGRDGYTF. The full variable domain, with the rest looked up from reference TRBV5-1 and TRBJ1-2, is KAGVTQTPRYLIKTRGQQVTLSCSPISGHRSVSWYQQTPGQGLQFLFEYFSETQRNKGNFPGRFSGRQFSNSRSEMNVSTLELGDSALYLCASSLDGGRDGYTFGSGTRLTVV.

Here the CDR3 reads CASSLVGQEKPLHF. In DNA form, the CDR3 reads TGTGCCAGCAGTTTAGTAGGACAGGAGAAACCCCTCCACTTT. This chain joins TRBV28 and TRBJ1-6, with 7 positions matching TRBD1. With V trimmed by 2 bases and J by 12 bases, 7 bases remained unmatched. The CDR3 is 14 amino acids. From germline, CDR1 is MDHEN and CDR2 SYDVKM.

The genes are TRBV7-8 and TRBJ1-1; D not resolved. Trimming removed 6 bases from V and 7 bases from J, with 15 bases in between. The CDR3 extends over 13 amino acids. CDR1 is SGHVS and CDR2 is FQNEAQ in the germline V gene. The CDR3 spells CASSPAGGVEAFF. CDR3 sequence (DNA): TGTGCCAGCAGTCCAGCGGGAGGCGTTGAAGCTTTCTTT. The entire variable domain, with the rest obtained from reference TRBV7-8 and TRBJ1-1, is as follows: GAGVSQSPRYKVAKRGQDVALRCDPISGHVSLFWYQQALGQGPEFLTYFQNEAQLDKSGLPSDRFFAERPEGSVSTLKIQRTQQEDSAVYLCASSPAGGVEAFFGQGTRLTVV.

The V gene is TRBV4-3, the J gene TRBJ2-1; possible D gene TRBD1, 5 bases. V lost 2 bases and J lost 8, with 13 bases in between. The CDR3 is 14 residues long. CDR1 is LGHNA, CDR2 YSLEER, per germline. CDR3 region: CASSQRVGVDEQFF. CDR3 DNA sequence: TGCGCCAGCAGCCAAAGGGTAGGGGTGGATGAGCAGTTCTTC.

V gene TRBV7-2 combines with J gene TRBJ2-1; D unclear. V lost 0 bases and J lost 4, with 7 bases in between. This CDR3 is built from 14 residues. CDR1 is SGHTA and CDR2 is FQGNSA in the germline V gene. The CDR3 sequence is CASSLALDYNEQFF. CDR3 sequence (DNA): TGTGCCAGCAGCTTAGCTCTGGATTACAATGAGCAGTTCTTC.

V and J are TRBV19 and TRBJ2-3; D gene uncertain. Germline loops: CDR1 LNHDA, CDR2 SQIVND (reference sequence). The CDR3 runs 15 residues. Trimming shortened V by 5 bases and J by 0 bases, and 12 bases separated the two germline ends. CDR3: CASSAQWPSTDTQYF. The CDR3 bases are TGTGCCAGTAGTGCTCAGTGGCCTAGCACAGATACGCAGTATTTT. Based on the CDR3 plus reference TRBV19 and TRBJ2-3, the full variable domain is DGGITQSPKYLFRKEGQNVTLSCEQNLNHDAMYWYRQDPGQGLRLIYYSQIVNDFQKGDIAEGYSVSREKKESFPLTVTSAQKNPTAFYLCASSAQWPSTDTQYFGPGTRLTVL.

This CDR3 reads CASSLTQGRFSYEQYF. CDR3 nucleotides: TGTGCCAGCAGCCTGACCCAGGGCCGCTTTTCCTACGAGCAGTACTTC. The V and J genes are TRBV5-6 and TRBJ2-7; weak D call: TRBD1 (5 bases). The CDR3 has 16 amino acids. V lost 4 bases and J lost 1, with 18 bases in between. The germline V gene has CDR1 SGHDT and CDR2 YYEEEE.

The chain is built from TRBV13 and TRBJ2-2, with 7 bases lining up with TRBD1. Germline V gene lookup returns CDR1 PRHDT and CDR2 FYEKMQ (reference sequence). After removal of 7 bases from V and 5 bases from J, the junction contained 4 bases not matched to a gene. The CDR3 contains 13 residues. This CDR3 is CASNRGITGELFF. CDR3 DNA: TGTGCCAGCAACAGGGGAATAACCGGGGAGCTGTTTTTT.

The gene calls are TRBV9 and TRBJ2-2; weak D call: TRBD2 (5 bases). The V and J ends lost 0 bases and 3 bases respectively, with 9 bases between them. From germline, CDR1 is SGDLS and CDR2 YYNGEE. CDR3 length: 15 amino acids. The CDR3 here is CASSVASGYTGELFF. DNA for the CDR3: TGTGCCAGCAGCGTAGCTTCGGGATACACCGGGGAGCTGTTTTTT.